A single sample gave rise to the 23 T cell receptor beta chains below, sequenced in a study of beta chain features in type 1 diabetes. Since all of the isolated RNA was reverse transcribed, expressed TCRB transcripts were what got sequenced. Sequencing was performed with immunoSEQ multiplex PCR; in TCRdb, only in-frame clones are kept and a portion is missing. The sample consists of under 450,000 clones, about 15% of them appearing once. The sample comprised naive CD4+ T cells from blood. These receptors were obtained from a young man in good health.

This clone has only a few counts. V usage is TRBV27 and J usage is TRBJ1-6, with TRBD1 matching over 11 bases. This CDR3 has 16 residues. Germline lookup yields CDR1 MNHEY and CDR2 SMNVEV (reference sequence). With V trimmed by 6 bases and J by 7 bases, 8 bases remained unmatched. This CDR3 reads CASSQGTGGINSPLHF. In DNA form, the CDR3 reads TGTGCCAGCAGCCAAGGGACAGGGGGTATCAATTCACCCCTCCACTTT.

The chain recombines TRBV7-9 with TRBJ1-4, with D possibly matching TRBD1 (6 bases). The CDR3 covers 15 residues. Germline V lookup: CDR1 SEHNR, CDR2 FQNEAQ (reference sequence). The V end was cut by 1 base, the J end by 8 bases, with 14 bases between. The CDR3 DNA sequence: TGTGCCAGCAGCTTAGAAGGACAGCCAAGGGAAAAACTGTTTTTT. It codes for CASSLEGQPREKLFF.

This clone turned up a few times. This chain connects TRBV7-8 to TRBJ1-5; D unclear. Trimming removed 0 bases from V and 1 base from J, with 13 bases in between. The CDR3 covers 17 residues. Germline V CDR1 and CDR2: SGHVS, FQNEAQ. This CDR3 is CASSLARAPGSNQPQHF. CDR3 coding DNA: TGTGCCAGCAGCTTAGCGAGGGCCCCGGGGAGCAATCAGCCCCAGCATTTT.

This clone was seen a handful of times. This chain links TRBV18 with TRBJ2-6; D is uncertain. V was trimmed by 4 bases and J by 0 bases, leaving 7 bases between them. Germline CDR1 reads KGHSH; CDR2 reads LQKENI. The CDR3 is made up of 15 amino acids. In nucleotides, the CDR3 is TGTGCCAGCTCACAAATCCCCTCTGGGGCCAACGTCCTGACTTTC. It specifies CASSQIPSGANVLTF.

This clone was counted between two and nine times. The V call is TRBV5-1, the J call TRBJ2-1; a possible D gene is TRBD1 (6 bases). The V end was cut by 0 bases, the J end by 7 bases, with 14 bases between. This CDR3 is 15 amino acids long. Looked up from germline, CDR1 is SGHRS and CDR2 is YFSETQ. The DNA of the CDR3 is TGCGCCAGCAGCTTGGACAGGGTGGTGAGGAATGAGCAGTTCTTC. It is translated as CASSLDRVVRNEQFF.

This clone was detected only a few times. This chain joins TRBV2 and TRBJ2-1, with D perhaps TRBD2 (6 bases). Germline lookup yields CDR1 SNHLY and CDR2 FYNNEI. The CDR3 runs to 16 residues. Trimming took off 7 bases at V and 0 bases at J, with 16 bases between the two ends. CDR3 bases: TGTGCCAGCAATCGTCTGTCCGGGAGCTCCTACAATGAGCAGTTCTTC. Its translation is CASNRLSGSSYNEQFF.

This chain uses TRBV7-9 with TRBJ2-5, with D possibly TRBD2 on 6 matching bases. The CDR3 runs 14 residues. CDR1 and CDR2 (germline): SEHNR, FQNEAQ (reference sequence). Trimming stripped 5 bases from V and 2 bases from J, with 12 bases between. The CDR3 DNA reads TGTGCCAGCAGCCCCGGGGGAGAACAAGAGACCCAGTACTTC. Residues: CASSPGGEQETQYF.

In its sample, this clone was seen a few times. J is TRBJ1-6 and V is TRBV7-8, with 7 positions matching TRBD1. Trimming removed 3 bases from V and 3 bases from J; junction bases left unmatched: 8. This CDR3 is built from 17 residues. The V gene's germline CDR1 is SGHVS and CDR2 FQNEAQ. CDR3 nucleotides: TGTGCCAGCAGCTTGCAATGGACAGGATTCTATAATTCACCCCTCCACTTT. Its translation: CASSLQWTGFYNSPLHF. Using reference TRBV7-8 and TRBJ1-6 for the parts outside the CDR3, the full variable domain is GAGVSQSPRYKVAKRGQDVALRCDPISGHVSLFWYQQALGQGPEFLTYFQNEAQLDKSGLPSDRFFAERPEGSVSTLKIQRTQQEDSAVYLCASSLQWTGFYNSPLHFGNGTRLTVT.

This clone was recorded at least ten times. The rearrangement joins TRBV6-5 to TRBJ1-2; no reliable D call. The CDR3 consists of 11 residues. With 10 bases removed from V and 5 bases from J, the gap between germline ends came to 11 bases. Germline V CDR1 and CDR2: MNHEY, SVGAGI. CDR3 nucleotide sequence: TGTGCCATCCTTGATGAGTATGGCTACACCTTC. It encodes CAILDEYGYTF.

This sequence joins TRBV15 and TRBJ1-1; D is unresolved. The germline CDR1 and CDR2 sequences are LNHNV and YYDKDF (reference sequence). This CDR3 is 16 amino acids long. The V gene lost 0 bases and the J gene lost 0 bases, with 11 bases spanning the gap. The CDR3 reads CATSRDAGMVNTEAFF. The CDR3 region has the DNA TGTGCCACCAGCAGAGATGCCGGAATGGTGAACACTGAAGCTTTCTTT.

DNA for the CDR3: TGTGCCAGCAGCTTGGTAGGAGGGAGGTACAATGAGCAGTTCTTC. It codes for CASSLVGGRYNEQFF. J is TRBJ2-1 and V is TRBV5-4, with D possibly matching TRBD2 (6 bases). Germline values: CDR1 SGHNT, CDR2 YYREEE (reference sequence). Trimming cost V 0 bases and J 4 bases, with 11 bases left between them. This CDR3 has 15 amino acids. Looking up the rest from reference TRBV5-4 and TRBJ2-1 gives the full variable domain: ETGVTQSPTHLIKTRGQQVTLRCSSQSGHNTVSWYQQALGQGPQFIFQYYREEENGRGNFPPRFSGLQFPNYSSELNVNALELDDSALYLCASSLVGGRYNEQFFGPGTRLTVL.

This clone appeared many times. V is TRBV2 and J is TRBJ2-7; D unresolved. Germline V gives CDR1 SNHLY, CDR2 FYNNEI. V was shortened by 0 bases and J by 10 bases, with 10 bases between the two germline ends. The CDR3 covers 12 residues. CDR3 amino acids: CASSEARTAQYV. In nucleotides, the CDR3 is TGTGCCAGCAGTGAAGCGCGGACGGCCCAGTACGTC.

The V gene is TRBV29-1, the J gene TRBJ2-3, with D maybe TRBD2 (5 bases). V lost 3 bases and J lost 2, with 9 bases in between. Germline V gene sequence: CDR1 SQVTM, CDR2 ANQGSEA. The CDR3 covers 13 residues. This CDR3 is CSVDRGFTDTQYF. The CDR3, as DNA: TGCAGCGTTGATAGAGGGTTCACAGATACGCAGTATTTT.

The chain combines TRBV12-5 with TRBJ2-1, with 8 bases fitting TRBD2. This CDR3 is 14 amino acids long. J was trimmed by 3 bases and V by 7 bases; bases with no gene match: 5. CDR1 is LGHNT and CDR2 is FRNRAP in the germline V gene. The CDR3: CASERESIYNEQFF. Written as DNA, the CDR3 is TGTGCTAGTGAGCGGGAGTCTATCTACAATGAGCAGTTCTTC.

Comments on this clone: The sample contains more than one DNA sequence encoding this CDR3. V and J are TRBV15 and TRBJ1-3, with D hard to call. The V end lost 1 base, the J end lost 4 bases, and 5 bases lay between the germline ends. The V gene's germline CDR1 is LNHNV and CDR2 YYDKDF (reference sequence). This CDR3 is 13 amino acids long. Here the CDR3 DNA reads TGTGCCACCAGCAGAGGCAGCGGAAACACCATATATTTT. This gives the protein CATSRGSGNTIYF.

The chain's CDR3 is CASSSDTGTPGSEQFF. CDR3 in DNA: TGTGCCAGCAGCTCAGATACAGGGACCCCGGGTTCGGAGCAGTTCTTC. The chain is built from TRBV7-3 and TRBJ2-1; tentatively, D is TRBD1 (6 bases). In germline, CDR1 is SGHTA, CDR2 FQGTGA. Between the trimmed V and J ends, which lost 4 bases and 10 bases, there was a span of 23 bases. CDR3 length equals 16 residues.

This chain uses TRBV7-2 with TRBJ2-3; D not resolved. This CDR3 spans 12 amino acids. Germline values: CDR1 SGHTA, CDR2 FQGNSA. Trimming took off 6 bases at V and 2 bases at J, with 6 bases between the two ends. As DNA, the CDR3 is TGTGCCAGCAGTCAATACACAGATACGCAGTATTTT. It translates to CASSQYTDTQYF.

The chain couples TRBV30 to TRBJ2-7, with D perhaps matching TRBD1 or TRBD2 (6 bases each). The V end lost 0 bases, the J end lost 1 base, and 10 bases lay between the germline ends. CDR3 length: 14 residues. The germline CDR1 and CDR2 sequences are GTSNPN and SVGIG (reference sequence). The CDR3 is CAWSVRGGSYEQYV. The CDR3 DNA follows: TGTGCCTGGAGTGTACGAGGGGGGTCCTACGAGCAGTACGTC.

The rearrangement links TRBV7-2 to TRBJ2-1; possibly TRBD1 or TRBD2 for D (5 bases each). The CDR3 runs 14 residues. Germline-derived CDR1 and CDR2 are SGHTA and FQGNSA. Trimming took off 5 bases at V and 6 bases at J, with 14 bases between the two ends. The CDR3 bases are TGTGCCAGCAGCCCGGGGCGGTATCCCAATGAGCAGTTCTTC. As protein: CASSPGRYPNEQFF.

The genes are TRBV15 and TRBJ2-1; D gene uncertain. Trimming shortened V by 1 base and J by 15 bases, and 13 bases separated the two germline ends. The CDR3 consists of 12 residues. Per the germline V gene, CDR1 is LNHNV and CDR2 is YYDKDF (reference sequence). For the CDR3, the DNA is TGTGCCACCAGCAGAGGTGGGGAACTCGCGTTCTTC. Protein product: CATSRGGELAFF.

This clone was seen more than once but under ten times. The V and J genes are TRBV11-2 and TRBJ2-5; TRBD2 matches 9 bases. The CDR3 has 14 residues. V lost 5 bases to trimming and J lost 2 bases; unmatched junction nucleotides: 3. Per the germline V gene, CDR1 is SGHAT and CDR2 is FQNNGV. CDR3 region: CASSLTSGQETQYF. CDR3 DNA sequence: TGTGCCAGCAGCCTGACTAGCGGTCAAGAGACCCAGTACTTC.

This clone was seen more than once but under ten times. J is TRBJ2-3 and V is TRBV18; perhaps D is TRBD1 or TRBD2 (5 bases each). The CDR3 is 16 residues long. Germline lookup yields CDR1 KGHSH and CDR2 LQKENI. The ends were cut back, 4 bases at V and 4 bases at J, with 18 bases in the middle. CDR3 DNA sequence: TGTGCCAGCTCACAATGGACGGGACGAGGTTCAGATACGCAGTATTTT. As protein: CASSQWTGRGSDTQYF.

This clone was counted between two and nine times. V and J are TRBV7-2 and TRBJ2-5; no reliable D call. Deletions cut 6 bases from V and 2 bases from J, with 10 bases between. This CDR3 spans 13 amino acids. Germline V gene data show CDR1 as SGHTA and CDR2 as FQGNSA. The CDR3 loop reads CASSSPNQETQYF. CDR3 DNA sequence: TGTGCCAGCAGTTCACCGAATCAAGAGACCCAGTACTTC.